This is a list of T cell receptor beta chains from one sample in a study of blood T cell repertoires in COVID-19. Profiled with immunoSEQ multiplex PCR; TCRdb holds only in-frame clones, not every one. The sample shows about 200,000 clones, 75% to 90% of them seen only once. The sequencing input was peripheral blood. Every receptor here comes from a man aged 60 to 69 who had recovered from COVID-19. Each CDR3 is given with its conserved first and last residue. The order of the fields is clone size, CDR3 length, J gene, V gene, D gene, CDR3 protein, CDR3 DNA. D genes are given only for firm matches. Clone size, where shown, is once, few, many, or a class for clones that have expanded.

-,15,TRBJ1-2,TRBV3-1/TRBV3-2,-,CASSLRGAVGYGYTF,TGTGCCAGCAGCCTTCGCGGGGCAGTAGGCTATGGCTACACCTTC
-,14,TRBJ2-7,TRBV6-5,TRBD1,CASSWAGQGAEQYF,TGTGCCAGCAGTTGGGCTGGACAGGGGGCCGAGCAGTACTTC
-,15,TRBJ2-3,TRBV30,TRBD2,CAWSVPTSGPDTQYF,TGTGCCTGGAGTGTACCAACTAGCGGGCCAGATACGCAGTATTTT
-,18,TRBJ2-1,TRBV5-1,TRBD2,CASSSRGSGTVSYNEQFF,TGCGCCAGCAGCTCCAGGGGTAGCGGGACGGTTTCCTACAATGAGCAGTTCTTC
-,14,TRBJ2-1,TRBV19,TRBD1,CASKWDRVSNEQFF,TGTGCCAGTAAATGGGACAGGGTCAGCAATGAGCAGTTCTTC
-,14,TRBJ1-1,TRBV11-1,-,CASSLGGRNTEAFF,TGTGCCAGCAGCTTAGGGGGCAGAAACACTGAAGCTTTCTTT
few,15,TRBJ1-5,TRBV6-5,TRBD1,CASRFGQGSNQPQHF,TGTGCCAGCAGATTCGGACAGGGGAGCAATCAGCCCCAGCATTTT
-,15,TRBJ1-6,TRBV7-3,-,CASSLGGSYNSPLHF,TGTGCCAGCAGCTTGGGGGGATCATATAATTCACCCCTCCACTTT
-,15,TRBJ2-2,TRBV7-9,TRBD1,CASSRDRAGTGELFF,TGTGCCAGCAGCCGAGACAGGGCGGGCACCGGGGAGCTGTTTTTT
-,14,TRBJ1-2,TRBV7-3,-,CASSLSPQDYGYTF,TGTGCCAGCAGCTTAAGCCCACAGGACTATGGCTACACCTTC
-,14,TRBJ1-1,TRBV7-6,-,CASSEQEGGTEAFF,TGTGCCAGCAGCGAGCAGGAGGGAGGCACTGAAGCTTTCTTT
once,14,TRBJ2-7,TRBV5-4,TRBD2,CASSNPGGSGEQYF,TGTGCCAGCAGCAACCCGGGGGGGTCCGGCGAGCAGTACTTC
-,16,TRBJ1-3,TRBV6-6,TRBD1,CASRRTGTLSGNTIYF,TGTGCCAGCAGACGGACAGGGACTCTCTCTGGAAACACCATATATTTT
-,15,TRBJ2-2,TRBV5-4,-,CASSSRLVSTGELFF,TGTGCCAGCAGCTCACGACTAGTTAGCACCGGGGAGCTGTTTTTT
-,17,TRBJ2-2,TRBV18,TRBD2,CASSPQTSVRGTGELFF,TGTGCCAGCTCACCACAGACTAGCGTTCGTGGCACCGGGGAGCTGTTTTTT
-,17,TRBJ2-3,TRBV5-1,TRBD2,CASSTLPGLVLADTQYF,TGCGCCAGCAGTACCCTACCGGGACTAGTTCTCGCAGATACGCAGTATTTT
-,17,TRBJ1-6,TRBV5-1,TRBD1,CASSGGTGNTYNSPLHF,TGCGCCAGCAGCGGGGGGACAGGGAACACCTATAATTCACCCCTCCACTTT
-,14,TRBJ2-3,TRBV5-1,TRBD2,CASSLGLATDTQYF,TGCGCCAGCAGCTTAGGACTAGCAACAGATACGCAGTATTTT
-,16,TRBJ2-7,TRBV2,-,CASSEASADTSYEQYF,TGTGCCAGCAGTGAAGCATCCGCGGACACCTCCTACGAGCAGTACTTC
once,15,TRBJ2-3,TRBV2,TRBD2,CASSPSGTSTDTQYF,TGTGCCAGCAGTCCTAGCGGCACTAGCACAGATACGCAGTATTTT
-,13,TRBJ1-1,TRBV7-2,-,CASSPRGVTEAFF,TGTGCCAGCAGCCCCAGAGGAGTAACTGAAGCTTTCTTT
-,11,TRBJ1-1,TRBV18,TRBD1,CASSRQGSAFF,TGTGCCAGCTCACGACAGGGTTCGGCTTTCTTT
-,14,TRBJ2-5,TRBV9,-,CASSVAGDAQAQYF,TGTGCCAGCAGCGTAGCGGGGGACGCCCAGGCCCAGTACTTC
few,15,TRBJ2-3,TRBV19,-,CASSIVAASTDTQYF,TGTGCCAGTAGTATAGTGGCGGCTAGCACAGATACGCAGTATTTT
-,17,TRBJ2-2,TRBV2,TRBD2,CASSGTSGGLNTGELFF,TGTGCCAGCAGTGGGACTAGCGGGGGCCTAAACACCGGGGAGCTGTTTTTT
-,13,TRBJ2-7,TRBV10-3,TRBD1,CAISGGQGYEQYF,TGTGCCATCAGTGGGGGACAGGGGTACGAGCAGTACTTC